Listed below are T cell receptor beta chains from one sample, sequenced in a study of blood T cell repertoires in COVID-19. Sequenced by immunoSEQ multiplex PCR; TCRdb stores in-frame clones only, minus some. The profile covers some 340,000 clones, with roughly 90% appearing a single time and 3.9% taken by the ten largest. The specimen was PBMCs or T cells enriched from blood (not recorded which). These receptors were collected from a woman in her 30s who had been exposed to COVID-19. CDR3s include the opening cysteine and the closing phenylalanine or tryptophan. D genes are given only for firm matches. Part of the rows lack a size; the others show once, few, many or a class for expanded clones.

size	V	D	J	CDR3	DNA
-	TRBV5-1	-	TRBJ1-2	CASSLGGANYGYTF	TGCGCCAGCAGTCTAGGGGGGGCGAACTATGGCTACACCTTC
-	TRBV30	TRBD1	TRBJ1-4	CAWSEGAGNEKLFF	TGTGCCTGGAGTGAGGGGGCAGGTAATGAAAAACTGTTTTTT
-	TRBV27	TRBD1	TRBJ2-7	CASRRGGDRAYEQYF	TGTGCCAGCAGGCGAGGGGGGGACAGGGCCTACGAGCAGTACTTC
-	TRBV5-1	-	TRBJ1-1	CASSLNPTPPGEAFF	TGCGCCAGCAGCTTGAACCCCACCCCCCCGGGAGAAGCTTTCTTT
-	TRBV2	-	TRBJ1-5	CASGKTNSNQPQHF	TGTGCCAGCGGCAAGACAAATAGCAATCAGCCCCAGCATTTT
-	TRBV11-2	-	TRBJ1-5	CASSLGREGPQHF	TGTGCCAGCAGCTTAGGCCGTGAGGGGCCCCAGCATTTT
-	TRBV5-1	TRBD2	TRBJ2-3	CASSLPSGAADTQYF	TGCGCCAGCAGCTTGCCTAGCGGGGCGGCAGATACGCAGTATTTT
-	TRBV5-1	TRBD1	TRBJ1-1	CASSFTGQLSEAFF	TGCGCCAGCAGCTTCACGGGACAGTTGAGTGAAGCTTTCTTT
-	TRBV5-8	-	TRBJ1-1	CASSSLWGGNTEAFF	TGTGCCAGCAGCTCGCTCTGGGGGGGGAACACTGAAGCTTTCTTT
-	TRBV29-1	-	TRBJ2-5	CSVVPFQETQYF	TGCAGCGTTGTCCCGTTCCAAGAGACCCAGTACTTC
-	TRBV5-6	TRBD2	TRBJ2-5	CASSLASGAVETQYF	TGTGCCAGCAGCTTAGCTAGCGGGGCGGTTGAGACCCAGTACTTC
-	TRBV9	-	TRBJ1-1	CASSNLQAVDTEAFF	TGTGCCAGCAGCAATCTGCAAGCCGTGGACACTGAAGCTTTCTTT
-	TRBV11-2	-	TRBJ1-1	CASSLLAVSTEAFF	TGTGCCAGCAGCTTATTAGCGGTGAGCACTGAAGCTTTCTTT
-	TRBV2	TRBD1	TRBJ1-1	CAIRTETGVNTEAFF	TGTGCCATTCGAACTGAAACAGGGGTGAACACTGAAGCTTTCTTT
-	TRBV29-1	TRBD1	TRBJ1-2	CSFGTAPGGGYTF	TGCAGCTTTGGGACAGCTCCGGGAGGTGGCTACACCTTC
-	TRBV11-2	TRBD1	TRBJ2-7	CASSYSDRGAYEQYF	TGTGCCAGCAGCTACTCCGACAGGGGGGCCTACGAGCAGTACTTC
-	TRBV2	-	TRBJ2-7	CASSAGILSYEQYF	TGTGCCAGCAGTGCCGGGATCCTATCCTACGAGCAGTACTTC
-	TRBV5-1	TRBD1	TRBJ1-5	CASSPEGASNQPQHF	TGCGCCAGCAGCCCGGAGGGGGCTAGCAATCAGCCCCAGCATTTT
-	TRBV6-5	TRBD1	TRBJ2-5	CASRGSGQGLETQYF	TGTGCCAGCAGAGGGAGTGGACAGGGGCTAGAGACCCAGTACTTC
once	TRBV4-2	TRBD2	TRBJ2-7	CASSPLGGGSYEQYF	TGTGCCAGCAGCCCCCTTGGGGGGGGGTCCTACGAGCAGTACTTC
-	TRBV2	-	TRBJ1-6	CATKQVNYNSPLHF	TGTGCCACCAAACAGGTGAACTATAATTCACCCCTCCACTTT
-	TRBV6-5	-	TRBJ1-5	CARDSGNQPQHF	TGTGCCAGGGACAGCGGCAATCAGCCCCAGCATTTT
-	TRBV10-3	-	TRBJ1-6	CAISGRTAQPPLHF	TGTGCCATCAGTGGTCGGACAGCCCAACCACCCCTCCACTTT
-	TRBV6-4	-	TRBJ1-5	CASSDWIGVLGSSNQPQHF	TGTGCCAGCAGTGACTGGATAGGGGTTTTGGGATCGAGCAATCAGCCCCAGCATTTT
-	TRBV9	TRBD1	TRBJ2-5	CASSVTGQGGETQYF	TGTGCCAGCAGCGTAACCGGACAGGGGGGTGAGACCCAGTACTTC
-	TRBV7-2	-	TRBJ1-4	CASSSRGNEKLFF	TGTGCCAGCAGCTCCAGGGGTAATGAAAAACTGTTTTTT